This record concerns one T cell receptor (beta chain) sequence. This receptor's antigen is unknown. The record has no base qualities; no much larger clone is one base away. The treatment or condition label here, explained by the study, means: approximately 9-day PBMC culture with coronavirus spike peptide pools or control peptides (ViraFEST assay). The ViraFEST assay was used in the study, in which antigen-specific T cells were expanded with peptide pools and expanded clonotypes were subsequently identified by TCR sequencing. The positive SARS-CoV-2 PCR tests of the convalescent patients were dated from March to December 2020, before the Alpha, Beta and Delta variants emerged in the United States. Each well held 2.2 million or so PBMCs cultured in IMDM containing roughly 5.5% human AB serum and approximately 9.8 IU/ml IL-2, with 7.5 to 10 ug/ml peptide pools added. On days 3 and 7, half of the culture medium was replaced with fresh IL-2-containing medium. Once the cells had been in culture for about 10 days, the EasySep CD4+ T cell isolation kit was used to isolate CD4+ T cells by negative selection. PBMCs were separated from whole blood using Ficoll-Paque Plus gradient centrifugation and then either used fresh or cryopreserved at -140C. Each culture condition was generally run in triplicate wells.

Library preparation employed PCR. TCR sequencing of DNA from cultured CD4+ T cells used the Oncomine TCR Beta short-read assay at the Johns Hopkins FTIC core. The QIAamp micro DNA kit was used to extract genomic DNA from the cultured CD4+ T cells. Oncomine TCR Beta libraries made from cultured CD4+ T cells were pooled using unique dual indexes and sequenced on an Illumina iSeq 100. On the study's bioinformatics: Non-productive sequences were removed, and CDR3s that did not start with C, did not end with F or W, or were shorter than 7 amino acids were discarded. Antigen-specific clonotypes were identified with the MANAFEST web application by comparing peptide-stimulated wells with reference and other culture wells. An FDR below 0.05, an odds ratio above 5, and a productive frequency above 0.1% in at least two of three replicate wells were required for clones to be considered positive. Cross-reactive clonotypes were defined as significantly expanded in both SARS-CoV-2 spike wells and at least one common cold coronavirus spike condition. CDR3 homology was assessed with Levenshtein distances (stringdist) and unrooted phylogenetic trees (ape) in R version 3.6.1. Through fastp at Q25 and MiXCR, TCRdb rebuilt clones from the public reads, retaining in-frame beta chains. All rows with the same CDR3 protein become a single entry with the most common DNA and genes. TCRdb, not the original authors, processed these V and J calls. The sample includes about 14,000 distinct CDR3 sequences, with roughly two thirds observed a single time. Jointly, the top ten make up approximately 19% of the sample.

The germline V gene (reference sequence) gives CDR1 as SEHNR and CDR2 as FQNEAQ. The germline V and J ends show losses of 5 bases and 7 bases respectively, and no gene match explains 8 bases of the junction. The CDR3, from cysteine to phenylalanine, totals 16 residues. Left in the record is the CDR3 DNA by itself, 48 bases read in frame from the first base. This sample was included in a study of vaccination and CD4 T cells after COVID-19 (dated by TCRdb to the early 2020s). At the level of the whole study: Every convalescent patient had a positive nasal swab PCR test for SARS-CoV-2, with mild disease in 9 or 10 patients and severe disease in one. The convalescent cohort comprised six males and four females, including two Hispanic individuals, seven Caucasians, two Asians and one multiracial person. Each participant got two doses of either the Pfizer-BioNTech BNT162b2 vaccine (n=8) or the Moderna mRNA-1273 vaccine (n=2). Post-COVID blood samples from convalescent patients were collected a median of roughly 100 days after diagnosis, with a range of roughly 35 to 170 days. Post-vaccine blood samples were collected a median of around 2.5 months after the second vaccine dose, ranging from about 13 to 250 days. For stimulating the cultures, overlapping spike peptide pools were used, derived from SARS-CoV-2 as well as from the common cold coronaviruses HCoV-NL63, HCoV-OC43 and HCoV-229E. As controls, cultures received a CEFX viral epitope pool (the positive control), an HIV-1 Nef peptide pool (the negative control), or no peptide at all. The spike-specific CD4+ TCR repertoire was compared before and after mRNA vaccination in ten to eleven COVID-19 convalescent patients and a few infection-naive healthy vaccine recipients.

General findings and caveats noted by the study authors: The number of convalescent patients in the study was relatively small, and the study did not examine early timepoints following natural infection. In convalescent patients, a median about 86% of post-vaccine SARS-CoV-2-reactive clones were detected only after vaccination, suggesting vaccine-specific priming. An increase in the median number of SARS-CoV-2-reactive clonotypes from 21 after infection to approximately 41 after vaccination was observed, but the change was not found to be significant. In convalescent patients, nearly all vaccine-specific clones (304 of 307) were found to be mono-reactive for SARS-CoV-2 spike rather than cross-reactive with common cold coronaviruses.

The sequence came from a human donor who had recovered from COVID-19. The sequence joins TRBV7-9 to TRBJ2-1, and TRBD2 aligns with 13 junction nucleotides. Sequencing was done on a sample of CD4+ T cells from blood, cultured in vitro. Read as DNA, the sequence is TGTGCCAGCAGCAAGCGACTAGCGGGAGGTGGAAATGAGCAGTTCTTC. This is translated as CASSKRLAGGGNEQFF.